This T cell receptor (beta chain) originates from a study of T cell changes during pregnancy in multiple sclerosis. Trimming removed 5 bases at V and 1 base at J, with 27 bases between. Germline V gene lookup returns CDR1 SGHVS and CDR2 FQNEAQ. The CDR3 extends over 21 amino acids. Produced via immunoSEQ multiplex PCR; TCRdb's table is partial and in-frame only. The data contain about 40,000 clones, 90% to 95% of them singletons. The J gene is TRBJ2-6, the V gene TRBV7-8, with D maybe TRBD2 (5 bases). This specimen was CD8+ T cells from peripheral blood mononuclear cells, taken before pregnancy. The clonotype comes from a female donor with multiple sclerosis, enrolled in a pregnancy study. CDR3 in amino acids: CASSPRFPAGSPGSGANVLTF. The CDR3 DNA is TGTGCCAGCAGCCCAAGGTTCCCGGCAGGCTCTCCGGGGTCTGGGGCCAACGTCCTGACTTTC.